The source of this TCR beta chain is a study of T cell responses to AZD1222 COVID-19 vaccine. This clone occurred once. Its antigen is undetermined. The assay was immunoSEQ multiplex PCR, and TCRdb's table has in-frame clones only and misses some. The repertoire includes 100,000 to 150,000 clones, more than 80% of them detected once, and roughly 4.4% sits in the top ten. There are 14 residues in the CDR3. Deletions cut 1 base from V and 4 bases from J, with 10 bases between. Germline CDR1 and CDR2: MDHEN and SYDVKM. Notes on the study in general: Repertoire collection took place solely once the T cell response had peaked. Clonal diversity may have been underestimated, and the donors were mostly white British, with more females than males. Only 5 or 6 people who got AZD1222 tested seropositive at baseline.

This chain connects TRBV28 to TRBJ1-1; D unresolved. This specimen was peripheral blood, taken 28 days after the second AZD1222 dose. This clonotype was obtained from an adult who received the AZD1222 COVID-19 vaccine. DNA of the CDR3: TGTGCCAGCAGTTTATTGGCGACCACCACTGAAGCTTTCTTT. Residues: CASSLLATTTEAFF.